Listed below are T cell receptor beta chains from one sample, sequenced in a study of regulatory T cells in long-lasting Graves disease. Via MiXCR, TCRdb re-called the multiplex PCR reads, giving one row per CDR3 protein. The sample has roughly 470,000 distinct CDR3 sequences; roughly 20% are singletons. This material consisted of peripheral blood mononuclear cells (PBMCs), taken when the disease was refractory, from a patient treated with antithyroid drugs. The receptors stem from a female donor with Graves disease. Each CDR3 is given with its conserved first and last residue. The D gene is left open where the match is weak. Clone sizes are given selectively: once, few, many, or a class where the clone is expanded.

>TRBJ2-7|TRBV6-1|.|many
CASSVYGPPYEQYF
TGTGCCAGCAGTGTTTACGGACCTCCCTACGAGCAGTACTTC
>TRBJ1-1|TRBV5-8|.|many
CASSPADIRPEAFF
TGTGCCAGCAGCCCAGCGGACATTCGCCCTGAAGCTTTCTTT
>TRBJ2-7|TRBV20-1|.|.
CSAREASYEQYF
TGCAGTGCTAGAGAAGCTAGCTACGAGCAGTACTTC
>TRBJ2-2|TRBV7-9|TRBD2|.
CASSPNRAGAAGELFF
TGTGCCAGCAGCCCTAATAGGGCGGGAGCGGCCGGGGAGCTGTTTTTT
>TRBJ2-1|TRBV19|.|few
CASKGWNEQFF
TGTGCCAGTAAGGGGTGGAATGAGCAGTTCTTC
>TRBJ1-4|TRBV25-1|.|.
CASSPNGKREKLFF
TGTGCCAGCAGCCCTAACGGGAAGCGTGAAAAACTGTTTTTT
>TRBJ2-7|TRBV6-2/TRBV6-3|TRBD2|.
CASSFGLAGGSYEQYF
TGTGCCAGCAGTTTCGGACTAGCGGGGGGCTCCTACGAGCAGTACTTC
>TRBJ1-2|TRBV5-6|.|.
CASSLWGAIGYTF
TGTGCCAGCAGCTTGTGGGGGGCGATTGGCTACACCTTC
>TRBJ2-7|TRBV7-2|TRBD2|few
CASSLVFLAGRVVEQYF
TGTGCCAGCAGCTTAGTATTTCTAGCGGGAAGGGTAGTTGAGCAGTACTTC
>TRBJ1-6|TRBV7-9|.|.
CASSPGPFLNSPLHF
TGTGCCAGCAGCCCAGGGCCCTTCCTTAATTCACCCCTCCACTTT
>TRBJ2-7|TRBV6-1|.|few
CASSHSHEQYF
TGTGCCAGCAGTCACTCCCACGAGCAGTACTTC
>TRBJ1-3|TRBV3-1|.|.
CASSPGTDGNTIYF
TGTGCCAGCAGCCCCGGGACGGATGGAAACACCATATATTTT
>TRBJ1-2|TRBV19|TRBD1|.
CASSNGQGYGYTF
TGTGCCAGTAGTAACGGACAGGGTTATGGCTACACCTTC
>TRBJ2-7|TRBV7-9|TRBD2|few
CASSGSGSQYEQYF
TGTGCCAGCAGCGGTAGCGGGAGTCAATACGAGCAGTACTTC
>TRBJ1-4|TRBV28|.|many
CASSLGDTGNEKLFF
TGTGCCAGCAGTCTTGGGGATACAGGGAACGAAAAACTGTTTTTT
>TRBJ2-4|TRBV7-2|.|many
CASSLAGRDIQYF
TGTGCCAGCAGCTTAGCGGGGCGGGACATTCAGTACTTC
>TRBJ1-1|TRBV10-3|TRBD1|few
CAISVGDRNTEAFF
TGTGCCATCAGTGTCGGGGACAGGAACACTGAAGCTTTCTTT
>TRBJ2-7|TRBV6-1|.|many
CASRQIDRGEQYF
TGTGCCAGCAGACAAATCGATCGCGGCGAGCAGTACTTC
>TRBJ1-5|TRBV12-3/TRBV12-4|.|.
CASSLRHDSNQPQHF
TGTGCCAGCAGTCTCCGACACGATAGCAATCAGCCCCAGCATTTT
>TRBJ2-7|TRBV2|.|.
CASTKSCEQYF
TGTGCCAGCACCAAGTCCTGCGAGCAGTACTTC
>TRBJ2-5|TRBV29-1|.|many
CSVRTARSLKETQYF
TGCAGCGTCAGGACAGCCCGTTCGCTTAAAGAGACCCAGTACTTC
>TRBJ1-1|TRBV27|TRBD1|few
CASSRGAQGAGAEAFF
TGTGCCAGCAGCCGGGGGGCTCAGGGGGCGGGGGCTGAAGCTTTCTTT
>TRBJ1-2|TRBV19|.|many
CASSIKAQSGEEGYTF
TGTGCCAGTAGTATAAAGGCACAATCGGGAGAGGAGGGCTACACCTTC
>TRBJ1-4|TRBV7-9|.|few
CASRQRDGKLFF
TGTGCCAGCAGACAAAGGGACGGAAAGCTGTTTTTT
>TRBJ2-2|TRBV9|TRBD2|few
CASSGLAGEGTGELFF
TGTGCCAGCAGCGGCCTAGCGGGAGAGGGGACCGGGGAGCTGTTTTTT
>TRBJ2-6|TRBV25-1|.|few
CASSDPSPRRGANVLTF
TGTGCCAGCAGTGACCCCTCTCCGCGACGCGGGGCCAACGTCCTGACTTTC